The rows below give T cell receptor beta chains drawn from one sample of a study of regulatory T cells in long-lasting Graves disease. TCRdb reprocessed the multiplex PCR reads via MiXCR and lists one record per CDR3 protein. The sample carries a few hundred thousand distinct CDR3 sequences, 23% recorded once. The sequences come from peripheral blood mononuclear cells (PBMCs), collected when the disease was refractory, from a patient treated with antithyroid drugs. These receptors were collected from a female donor with Graves disease. The CDR3 runs from the conserved cysteine through the conserved F or W. Each record gives: CDR3 length, D gene, V gene, J gene, clone size, CDR3 protein, CDR3 DNA. A D gene is named only where the DNA matches it firmly. The listing skips clone size in some rows; elsewhere it reads once, few, many or a size class.

len: 17; d_gene: -; v_gene: TRBV6-4; j_gene: TRBJ2-2; abundance: -; CDR3aa: CASSDSRQTSPGGELFF; CDR3nt: TGTGCCAGCAGTGACTCGCGCCAAACTAGCCCAGGAGGGGAGCTGTTTTTT
len: 16; d_gene: -; v_gene: TRBV5-1; j_gene: TRBJ2-7; abundance: -; CDR3aa: CASSPELTSTTYGQYF; CDR3nt: TGCGCCAGCAGCCCCGAACTGACTAGTACTACCTACGGGCAGTACTTC
len: 13; d_gene: TRBD1; v_gene: TRBV29-1; j_gene: TRBJ1-1; abundance: few; CDR3aa: CSVEILGQREAFF; CDR3nt: TGCAGCGTTGAAATCTTGGGACAGAGAGAAGCTTTCTTT
len: 13; d_gene: -; v_gene: TRBV6-1; j_gene: TRBJ2-6; abundance: many; CDR3aa: CASIKAGANVLTF; CDR3nt: TGTGCCAGCATCAAAGCTGGGGCCAACGTCCTGACTTTC
len: 14; d_gene: TRBD1; v_gene: TRBV20-1; j_gene: TRBJ1-2; abundance: -; CDR3aa: CSAEAGQANYGYTF; CDR3nt: TGCAGTGCTGAAGCGGGACAGGCTAACTATGGCTACACCTTC
len: 13; d_gene: -; v_gene: TRBV12-3/TRBV12-4; j_gene: TRBJ2-1; abundance: -; CDR3aa: CASSPDSYNEQFF; CDR3nt: TGTGCCAGCAGTCCGGACAGCTACAATGAGCAGTTCTTC
len: 18; d_gene: TRBD1; v_gene: TRBV5-1; j_gene: TRBJ2-6; abundance: few; CDR3aa: CASSLSGTGGSGANVLTF; CDR3nt: TGCGCCAGCAGCTTGTCTGGGACAGGGGGTTCTGGGGCCAACGTCCTGACTTTC
len: 14; d_gene: -; v_gene: TRBV7-3; j_gene: TRBJ1-1; abundance: few; CDR3aa: CASSPTWGNTEAFF; CDR3nt: TGTGCCAGCAGCCCCACTTGGGGGAACACTGAAGCTTTCTTT
len: 14; d_gene: TRBD2; v_gene: TRBV20-1; j_gene: TRBJ2-7; abundance: few; CDR3aa: CSASASGRTNEQYF; CDR3nt: TGCAGTGCTAGTGCTAGCGGGAGGACCAACGAGCAGTACTTC
len: 16; d_gene: TRBD2; v_gene: TRBV30; j_gene: TRBJ2-1; abundance: -; CDR3aa: CAWSPSWLAGNNEQFF; CDR3nt: TGTGCCTGGAGCCCCTCTTGGCTAGCGGGGAACAATGAGCAGTTCTTC
len: 16; d_gene: TRBD1; v_gene: TRBV19; j_gene: TRBJ1-6; abundance: -; CDR3aa: CASSSVDRGNNSPLHF; CDR3nt: TGTGCCAGTAGTTCCGTGGACAGGGGTAATAATTCACCCCTCCACTTT
len: 14; d_gene: -; v_gene: TRBV5-1; j_gene: TRBJ2-2; abundance: -; CDR3aa: CASKPDRLTGELFF; CDR3nt: TGCGCCAGCAAGCCAGACAGACTCACCGGGGAGCTGTTTTTT
len: 16; d_gene: TRBD1; v_gene: TRBV3-1; j_gene: TRBJ2-6; abundance: many; CDR3aa: CASSHRQGPGANVLTF; CDR3nt: TGTGCCAGCAGCCACCGACAGGGCCCTGGGGCCAACGTCCTGACTTTC
len: 14; d_gene: -; v_gene: TRBV7-2; j_gene: TRBJ1-1; abundance: many; CDR3aa: CASSSSGLNTEAFF; CDR3nt: TGTGCCAGCAGCTCCTCGGGGCTGAACACTGAAGCTTTCTTT
len: 17; d_gene: -; v_gene: TRBV7-2; j_gene: TRBJ2-7; abundance: -; CDR3aa: CASSLLSVLDIGYEQYF; CDR3nt: TGTGCCAGCAGCTTACTATCCGTATTGGACATCGGTTACGAGCAGTACTTC
len: 14; d_gene: -; v_gene: TRBV20-1; j_gene: TRBJ2-2; abundance: -; CDR3aa: CSASELVSTGELFF; CDR3nt: TGCAGTGCTAGCGAACTAGTATCCACCGGGGAGCTGTTTTTT
len: 12; d_gene: -; v_gene: TRBV6-2/TRBV6-3; j_gene: TRBJ2-5; abundance: many; CDR3aa: CASSYQRETQYF; CDR3nt: TGTGCCAGCAGTTACCAGCGGGAGACCCAGTACTTC
len: 14; d_gene: TRBD1; v_gene: TRBV5-1; j_gene: TRBJ1-2; abundance: -; CDR3aa: CASSWTGEFYGYTF; CDR3nt: TGCGCCAGCAGCTGGACAGGGGAGTTTTATGGCTACACCTTC
len: 13; d_gene: TRBD2; v_gene: TRBV2; j_gene: TRBJ2-2; abundance: -; CDR3aa: CASSTGGSGELFF; CDR3nt: TGTGCCAGCTCAACGGGGGGGTCCGGGGAGCTGTTTTTT
len: 17; d_gene: -; v_gene: TRBV15; j_gene: TRBJ2-7; abundance: few; CDR3aa: CATSSEPGTRSSYEQYF; CDR3nt: TGTGCCACCAGCAGCGAACCCGGGACAAGGAGCTCCTACGAGCAGTACTTC
len: 14; d_gene: TRBD2; v_gene: TRBV20-1; j_gene: TRBJ2-7; abundance: many; CDR3aa: CSASPLPLAGGSYF; CDR3nt: TGCAGTGCTAGCCCCTTGCCCCTAGCGGGAGGTTCATACTTC
len: 14; d_gene: TRBD1; v_gene: TRBV12-3/TRBV12-4; j_gene: TRBJ2-7; abundance: many; CDR3aa: CASDPTGGNYEQYF; CDR3nt: TGTGCCAGCGACCCGACAGGGGGGAACTACGAGCAGTACTTC
len: 14; d_gene: TRBD1; v_gene: TRBV20-1; j_gene: TRBJ1-1; abundance: -; CDR3aa: CSARALTGLAEAFF; CDR3nt: TGCAGTGCTAGAGCCCTGACAGGGCTCGCTGAAGCTTTCTTT
len: 15; d_gene: -; v_gene: TRBV18; j_gene: TRBJ2-5; abundance: -; CDR3aa: CASSPTPNHRETQYF; CDR3nt: TGTGCCAGCTCACCAACTCCCAACCATCGGGAGACCCAGTACTTC
len: 15; d_gene: -; v_gene: TRBV6-5; j_gene: TRBJ2-5; abundance: many; CDR3aa: CASSYALGQKETQYF; CDR3nt: TGTGCCAGCAGTTACGCCCTAGGACAAAAAGAGACCCAGTACTTC
len: 15; d_gene: TRBD2; v_gene: TRBV7-2; j_gene: TRBJ2-7; abundance: few; CDR3aa: CASSPRTSIFSEQYF; CDR3nt: TGTGCCAGCAGCCCAAGGACTAGCATTTTCTCCGAGCAGTACTTC
len: 14; d_gene: TRBD2; v_gene: TRBV20-1; j_gene: TRBJ2-1; abundance: few; CDR3aa: CSARGLAGVHGQFF; CDR3nt: TGCAGTGCTAGAGGTCTAGCGGGAGTCCATGGGCAGTTCTTC
len: 16; d_gene: -; v_gene: TRBV11-2; j_gene: TRBJ1-4; abundance: few; CDR3aa: CASSLVRKATNEKLFF; CDR3nt: TGTGCCAGCAGCTTAGTGAGGAAGGCAACTAATGAAAAACTGTTTTTT
len: 16; d_gene: TRBD2; v_gene: TRBV28; j_gene: TRBJ2-7; abundance: many; CDR3aa: CASSSPLAGGGYEQYF; CDR3nt: TGTGCCAGCAGTTCCCCTCTAGCGGGAGGGGGCTACGAGCAGTACTTC
len: 14; d_gene: TRBD1; v_gene: TRBV3-1; j_gene: TRBJ2-7; abundance: few; CDR3aa: CASSQGQALGEQYF; CDR3nt: TGTGCCAGCAGCCAGGGACAGGCCCTCGGGGAGCAGTACTTC
len: 15; d_gene: -; v_gene: TRBV11-2; j_gene: TRBJ1-1; abundance: -; CDR3aa: CASSLDGGGLSRAFF; CDR3nt: TGTGCCAGCAGCTTAGATGGCGGGGGCCTCAGTAGAGCTTTCTTT
len: 12; d_gene: TRBD1; v_gene: TRBV27; j_gene: TRBJ2-7; abundance: many; CDR3aa: CATGTGNYEQYF; CDR3nt: TGTGCGACCGGGACAGGGAACTACGAGCAGTACTTC
len: 13; d_gene: -; v_gene: TRBV27; j_gene: TRBJ2-7; abundance: few; CDR3aa: CASSELGVYEQYF; CDR3nt: TGTGCCAGCAGTGAACTGGGAGTCTACGAGCAGTACTTC
len: 18; d_gene: TRBD1; v_gene: TRBV5-1; j_gene: TRBJ2-7; abundance: -; CDR3aa: CASSLGGTGYANSYEQYF; CDR3nt: TGCGCCAGCAGCTTGGGAGGGACAGGGTACGCCAACTCCTACGAGCAGTACTTC
len: 15; d_gene: -; v_gene: TRBV3-1; j_gene: TRBJ1-1; abundance: few; CDR3aa: CASSQGTPGNTEAFF; CDR3nt: TGTGCCAGCAGCCAAGGTACCCCAGGGAACACTGAAGCTTTCTTT
len: 15; d_gene: TRBD2; v_gene: TRBV28; j_gene: TRBJ2-7; abundance: many; CDR3aa: CASRPSGSSAYEQYF; CDR3nt: TGTGCCAGCAGACCTAGCGGGAGCAGCGCCTACGAGCAGTACTTC
len: 15; d_gene: TRBD2; v_gene: TRBV7-9; j_gene: TRBJ2-1; abundance: -; CDR3aa: CASSPSGNSYNEQFF; CDR3nt: TGTGCCAGCAGCCCTAGCGGAAACTCCTACAATGAGCAGTTCTTC
len: 10; d_gene: TRBD2; v_gene: TRBV29-1; j_gene: TRBJ2-1; abundance: -; CDR3aa: CSTTSGEQFF; CDR3nt: TGCAGCACGACTAGCGGAGAGCAGTTCTTC
len: 14; d_gene: TRBD2; v_gene: TRBV20-1; j_gene: TRBJ2-7; abundance: -; CDR3aa: CSARGLAGSYERYF; CDR3nt: TGCAGTGCCAGGGGACTAGCGGGATCCTACGAGCGGTACTTC
len: 15; d_gene: TRBD1; v_gene: TRBV5-5; j_gene: TRBJ1-5; abundance: few; CDR3aa: CASSRTGTNNQPQHF; CDR3nt: TGTGCCAGCAGCAGGACAGGAACTAACAATCAGCCCCAGCATTTT
len: 13; d_gene: TRBD1; v_gene: TRBV30; j_gene: TRBJ1-4; abundance: few; CDR3aa: CAYRQGANEKLFF; CDR3nt: TGTGCCTACCGACAGGGGGCTAATGAAAAACTGTTTTTT
len: 13; d_gene: TRBD1; v_gene: TRBV29-1; j_gene: TRBJ2-7; abundance: -; CDR3aa: CSARQGPTYEQYF; CDR3nt: TGCAGCGCCAGACAGGGGCCGACCTACGAGCAGTACTTC